This T cell receptor beta chain was identified during a study of blood T cell repertoires in COVID-19. Background on the study: The United States, Italy and Spain were the sources of the acute and convalescent COVID-19 samples. In each case, the material was cDNA or gDNA derived from T cells, B-cell-depleted T cells, or PBMCs.

This clone was found once. The CDR3 is 16 residues long. J lost 1 base, V lost 5 bases, and 4 bases had no gene match. Germline V CDR1 and CDR2: PRHDT, FYEKMQ (reference sequence). Source study methods: Scientists estimated how many nucleated cells there were by amplifying reference gene primers. Using immunoSEQ multiplex PCR, the repertoire was profiled, and TCRdb retains in-frame clones only, with some absent. V and J calls and clone size come straight from that table; D and trimming were deduced from the DNA. The sample records about 28,000 clones, 87% being singletons. This rearrangement joins TRBV13 to TRBJ2-3; the match to TRBD2 covers 12 bases. The source is a man aged 55 to 70 with active COVID-19. The specimen was peripheral blood. The CDR3 sequence is CASSRRLAGGTDTQYF. The CDR3 nucleotides are TGTGCCAGCAGCCGGCGACTAGCGGGGGGCACAGATACGCAGTATTTT.